This entry describes one TCR beta chain. Antigen: not known. The data are from a study of CD4+ T cells in melanoma. Whole-study findings and limits: In melanoma, neoantigen-specific CD4+ T cells reportedly differed in differentiation state. A reported correlation linked neoantigen-specific CD4+ T cells to CD8+, macrophage and B cell function.

Profiling relied on immunoSEQ multiplex PCR, and the TCRdb table lists in-frame clones only, not all of them. The sample records roughly 16,000 clones, roughly three quarters being singletons. Germline CDR1 reads SGHVS; CDR2 reads FNYEAQ. V shed 5 bases, J shed 5 bases, and the junction held 3 bases outside the gene matches. This CDR3 region has 13 residues. The rearrangement uses TRBV7-6 and TRBJ2-5; 9 positions match TRBD2. The TCR originated in a human donor with melanoma. The sequencing sample was made of cells from a culture (not recorded whether cultured in vitro). The CDR3: CASSLGLAETQYF. The CDR3, as DNA: TGTGCCAGCAGCCTCGGACTAGCGGAGACCCAGTACTTC.